This T cell receptor (beta chain) was sequenced during a study of post-analysis software for immune sequencing data. In the study overall: In terms of disease course, relapsing-remitting, secondary progressive and progressive-relapsing multiple sclerosis were included. Study-wide findings and caveats: The study found significantly lower normalized Chao1 diversity in multiple sclerosis patients than in controls. Four to six TRBV segments appeared more often in patients than in controls, and TRBV5-6, TRBV5-1 and TRBV20-1 were among these.

The authors incorporated unique molecular identifiers into the TCR beta cDNA libraries. Yield was some 500,000 cDNA molecules from roughly 0.93 to 9.6 million T cells. Each CDR3 protein gets one entry after TCRdb re-called the PCR reads with MiXCR. Among about 380,000 distinct CDR3 sequences listed, about a third were seen once. Trimming pared 0 bases from V and 2 bases from J, leaving 13 bases between. The germline V gene encodes CDR1 SGHDT and CDR2 YYEEEE. The CDR3 runs to 16 residues. This clonotype was detected a few times. Its specificity is not known. V usage is TRBV5-6 and J usage is TRBJ2-3, with D possibly called TRBD1 or TRBD2 (5 bases each). The TCR comes from a girl aged 5-17 years with multiple sclerosis. The sequencing sample was made of blood. This CDR3 is CASSLVGRQYTDTQYF. CDR3 nucleotide sequence: TGTGCCAGCAGCTTGGTGGGACGACAATACACAGATACGCAGTATTTT.